The 20 T cell receptor beta chains below come from one sample, sequenced in a study of T cell repertoires in cytomegalovirus infection (dated by TCRdb to the late 2010s). Sequencing used an Illumina HiSeq 1500. The public reads were reanalyzed by TCRdb: fastp trimming at Q25, MiXCR alignment, in-frame beta chains only. All rows with the same CDR3 protein become a single entry with the most common DNA and genes. A total of about 230,000 distinct CDR3 sequences appear in this sample, about 23% of them only once. The ten biggest clones cover about 20% of the sample. The sample comprised CD8+ T cells from PBMCs. Receptors were obtained from a human donor in good health (CMV status not recorded). Some clones in this sample may be carry-over from other donors' samples.

This clonotype was observed a handful of times. The chain joins TRBV3-1 to TRBJ2-1, with TRBD2 identical over 11 bases. CDR1 is LGHDT, CDR2 YNNKEL, per germline (reference sequence). With V trimmed by 0 bases and J by 5 bases, 9 bases remained unmatched. CDR3 length: 18 amino acids. CDR3 sequence (DNA): TGTGCCAGCAGCCAAGATCCACTAGCGGGGGATTTAGACAATGAGCAGTTCTTC. This gives the protein CASSQDPLAGDLDNEQFF.

This clonotype was counted many times. V is TRBV11-1 and J is TRBJ2-1, with TRBD1 matching 8 bases. The CDR3 totals 13 residues. Germline CDR1 and CDR2: SGHAT and FQDESV (reference sequence). Trimming at V came to 3 bases and at J to 5 bases, leaving 0 bases not matched to a gene. The CDR3 here is CASSLTGDNEQFF. The CDR3 DNA sequence: TGTGCCAGCAGCTTGACAGGGGACAATGAGCAGTTCTTC.

This clonotype showed up just a few times. V usage is TRBV30 and J usage is TRBJ1-5; D possibly corresponds to TRBD1 (5 bases). This CDR3 is built from 18 residues. The germline V gene has CDR1 GTSNPN and CDR2 SVGIG (reference sequence). The V and J ends lost 2 bases and 0 bases respectively, with 20 bases between them. In DNA, the CDR3 is TGTGCCTGGAGTTCCGGGACGGCCGAGGATTATAGCAATCAGCCCCAGCATTTT. Encoded protein: CAWSSGTAEDYSNQPQHF.

This clonotype has more than one count but fewer than ten. This sequence joins TRBV12-3 or TRBV12-4 and TRBJ1-4; the match to TRBD1 covers 7 bases. V lost 4 bases and J lost 8; bases outside the gene matches: 7. The CDR3 sequence is 14 residues long. The CDR3 DNA follows: TGTGCCAGCAGTTGGGGACAGCTAAGCGAAAAACTGTTTTTT. Its translation is CASSWGQLSEKLFF.

The chain employs TRBV19 and TRBJ2-1; 7 bases align to TRBD1. Germline CDR1 is LNHDA and CDR2 is SQIVND (reference sequence). Trimming took 6 bases from V and 5 from J; bases not matched to a gene: 4. The CDR3 covers 13 residues. The CDR3 coding sequence is TGTGCCAGTAGGACAGGGTACAACAATGAGCAGTTCTTC. Protein product: CASRTGYNNEQFF.

Only a few counts were recorded for this clonotype. This chain connects TRBV6-6 to TRBJ1-6, with D unresolved. CDR3 length equals 16 residues. In germline, CDR1 is MNHNY, CDR2 SVGAGI (reference sequence). Trimming pared 7 bases from V and 4 bases from J, leaving 17 bases between. In DNA, the CDR3 is TGTGCCAGCACCTCCGAGGTGGTCGCGTATAATTCACCCCTCCACTTT. It translates to CASTSEVVAYNSPLHF.

This clonotype was counted many times. The chain carries TRBV11-2 and TRBJ1-2, with D perhaps TRBD1 (5 bases). The germline V gene encodes CDR1 SGHAT and CDR2 FQNNGV. V lost 5 bases and J 5 bases, leaving 12 bases between the germline ends. The CDR3 has 13 amino acids. CDR3 sequence (DNA): TGTGCCAGCAGCGTGGGACTTCCATATGGCTACACCTTC. It encodes CASSVGLPYGYTF. Variable domain in full (rest from reference TRBV11-2 and TRBJ1-2): EAGVAQSPRYKIIEKRQSVAFWCNPISGHATLYWYQQILGQGPKLLIQFQNNGVVDDSQLPKDRFSAERLKGVDSTLKIQPAKLEDSAVYLCASSVGLPYGYTFGSGTRLTVV.

The CDR3 protein is CASSLTGQLMNTEAFF. The CDR3 nucleotides read TGTGCCAGCAGCTTGACGGGACAGCTCATGAACACTGAAGCTTTCTTT. V and J are TRBV5-6 and TRBJ1-1, with TRBD1 matching over 7 bases. V lost 1 base, J lost 0 bases, and 6 bases stayed unmatched. CDR1 and CDR2 from the germline V gene are SGHDT and YYEEEE. The CDR3 sequence is 16 residues long.

Ten or more counts support this clonotype. V is TRBV7-2 and J is TRBJ2-1, with 13 bases aligning to TRBD2. CDR1 is SGHTA, CDR2 FQGNSA, per germline. V shed 6 bases and J 6 bases; nucleotides not matched to a gene: 5. This CDR3 region has 15 residues. CDR3 sequence reads: CASSSGTSGANEQFF. DNA of the CDR3: TGTGCCAGCAGTTCCGGGACTAGCGGGGCCAATGAGCAGTTCTTC.

The V gene is TRBV7-8, the J gene TRBJ2-1; 12 bases align to TRBD2. The germline gives CDR1 SGHVS, CDR2 FQNEAQ. V was clipped by 3 bases and J by 3 bases; unmatched bases: 9. This CDR3 has 18 amino acids. CDR3 protein: CASSFDTTSGGFYNEQFF. Here the CDR3 DNA reads TGTGCCAGCAGCTTTGATACTACTAGCGGGGGGTTCTACAATGAGCAGTTCTTC.

The rearrangement joins TRBV6-1 to TRBJ1-1; D uncertain. Germline CDR1 is MNHNS and CDR2 is SASEGT. Trimming left V 3 bases short and J 3 bases short, with 5 bases between. This CDR3 has 12 residues. The CDR3 bases are TGTGCCAGCAGTGAGGTGGACACTGAAGCTTTCTTT. Translating it yields CASSEVDTEAFF.

This clonotype was recorded a few times. The chain joins TRBV19 to TRBJ1-2, with D maybe TRBD1 (6 bases). The CDR3 contains 14 residues. Trimming pared 6 bases from V and 4 bases from J, leaving 15 bases between. CDR1 is LNHDA and CDR2 is SQIVND in the germline V gene (reference sequence). CDR3 in DNA: TGTGCCAGTAGCCCTTTTGAAGGGGGCTATGGCTACACCTTC. Translating gives CASSPFEGGYGYTF.

Turning to this clonotype: Sequence at one end of the junction differs from germline and may be a read error. This chain connects TRBV15 to TRBJ1-5; D remains ambiguous. The CDR3 sequence is 14 residues long. CDR1 is LNHNV and CDR2 is YYDKDF in the germline V gene (reference sequence). In DNA, the CDR3 is TGTGCCACCACCAGAGATCGAGGGTACCAGCCCCAGCATTTT. Amino acid sequence: CATTRDRGYQPQHF. The full variable domain, completed using reference TRBV15 and TRBJ1-5, is DAMVIQNPRYQVTQFGKPVTLSCSQTLNHNVMYWYQQKSSQAPKLLFHYYDKDFNNEADTPDNFQSRRPNTSFCFLDIRSPGLGDTAMYLCATTRDRGYQPQHFGDGTRLSIL.

The chain has TRBV4-2 and TRBJ2-1, with D tentatively TRBD2 (6 bases). The germline V and J ends were trimmed by 6 bases and 3 bases, with 12 bases remaining between them. From germline, CDR1 is LGHNA and CDR2 YNFKEQ. The CDR3 spans 14 residues. CDR3 bases: TGTGCCAGCAGACCTCGACTAGACTACAATGAGCAGTTCTTC. This codes for CASRPRLDYNEQFF.

This clonotype was found many times. The chain combines TRBV28 with TRBJ1-5; weak D call: TRBD1 (6 bases). Between the trimmed V and J ends, which lost 2 bases and 2 bases, there was a span of 13 bases. The CDR3 is 16 residues long. Germline V gene lookup returns CDR1 MDHEN and CDR2 SYDVKM. CDR3 region: CASSLEAGVGNQPQHF. In nucleotides, the CDR3 is TGTGCCAGCAGTTTAGAGGCAGGGGTCGGCAATCAGCCCCAGCATTTT. Together with reference TRBV28 and TRBJ1-5, the CDR3 gives the full variable domain: DVKVTQSSRYLVKRTGEKVFLECVQDMDHENMFWYRQDPGLGLRLIYFSYDVKMKEKGDIPEGYSVSREKKERFSLILESASTNQTSMYLCASSLEAGVGNQPQHFGDGTRLSIL.

This clonotype has a handful of counts. This chain connects TRBV6-6 to TRBJ2-7; D gene unclear. Trimming removed 2 bases from V and 2 bases from J, with 7 bases in between. Germline CDR1 reads MNHNY; CDR2 reads SVGAGI (reference sequence). This CDR3 has 13 residues. This CDR3 is CASSYAPTYEQYF. CDR3 nucleotides: TGTGCCAGCAGTTACGCACCAACCTACGAGCAGTACTTC.

In DNA, the CDR3 is TGTGCCAGCAGCCATTCTAGCGGGGGTAGAGAGACCCAGTACTTC. Translating it yields CASSHSSGGRETQYF. The rearrangement links TRBV3-1 to TRBJ2-5; the match to TRBD2 covers 10 bases. V lost 3 bases to trimming and J lost 4 bases; unmatched junction nucleotides: 5. The length of the CDR3 is 15 residues. CDR1 and CDR2 (germline): LGHDT, YNNKEL (reference sequence).

The table lists this clonotype with a few counts. V gene TRBV7-2 combines with J gene TRBJ1-2, with D hard to call. CDR1 is SGHTA and CDR2 is FQGNSA in the germline V gene. This CDR3 comprises 13 residues. V was clipped by 1 base and J by 8 bases, with 11 bases between them. CDR3 amino acids: CASSLGVLWGYTF. CDR3 sequence (DNA): TGTGCCAGCAGCTTAGGGGTTCTCTGGGGCTACACCTTC.

In this sample, this clonotype turned up many times. The chain employs TRBV28 and TRBJ1-6; 7 bases are shared with TRBD1. The CDR3 length is 15 residues. CDR1 and CDR2 (germline): MDHEN, SYDVKM. V lost 3 bases, J lost 8 bases, and 7 bases stayed unmatched. This CDR3 reads CASSFLQGPDSPLHF. In DNA form, the CDR3 reads TGTGCCAGCAGTTTCCTACAGGGGCCCGATTCACCCCTCCACTTT.

This clonotype appeared many times. The V and J genes are TRBV28 and TRBJ1-6, with 8 nucleotides matching TRBD1. J was trimmed by 7 bases and V by 5 bases; bases with no gene match: 4. The germline gives CDR1 MDHEN, CDR2 SYDVKM. This CDR3 is built from 14 residues. The DNA for the CDR3 is TGTGCCAGCAGTACCTGGACAGGGAATTCACCCCTCCACTTT. It codes for CASSTWTGNSPLHF.